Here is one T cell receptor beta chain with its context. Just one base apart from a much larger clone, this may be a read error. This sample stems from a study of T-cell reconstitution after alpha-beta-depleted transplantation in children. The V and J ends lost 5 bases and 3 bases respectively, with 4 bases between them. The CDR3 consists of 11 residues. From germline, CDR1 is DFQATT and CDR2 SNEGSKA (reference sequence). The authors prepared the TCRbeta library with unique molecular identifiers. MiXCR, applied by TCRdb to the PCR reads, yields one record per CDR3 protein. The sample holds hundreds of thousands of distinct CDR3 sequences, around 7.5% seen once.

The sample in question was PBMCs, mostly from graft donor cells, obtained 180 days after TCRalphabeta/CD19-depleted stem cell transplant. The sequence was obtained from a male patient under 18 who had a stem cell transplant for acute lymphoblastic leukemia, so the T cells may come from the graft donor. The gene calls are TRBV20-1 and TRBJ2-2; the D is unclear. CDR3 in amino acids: CSAGDTGELFF. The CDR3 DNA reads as TGCAGTGCTGGGGACACCGGGGAGCTGTTTTTT.